A selection of T cell receptor beta chains follows, all from one sample in a study of shared clonotypes between healthy human individuals. Here immunoSEQ multiplex PCR was the method, and the copy in TCRdb shows in-frame clones only, minus some. This table has about 1.5 million clones, roughly 98% appearing once. What was sequenced was naive CD4+ T cells sorted from blood. The receptors stem from a young man in good health. Both conserved end residues are part of each CDR3. The order of the fields is J gene, clone size, V gene, D gene, CDR3 DNA, CDR3 protein. D genes are given only for firm matches. A row's size may be missing; if present it is once, few, many or a size class.

>TRBJ2-7|NA|TRBV7-2|TRBD2
TGTGCCAGCAGCTCCGCGGGGGGGAGGCAGTACTTC
CASSSAGGRQYF
>TRBJ2-5|NA|TRBV5-1|TRBD1
TGCGCTAGCAGCCACGGACAGGCCCAAGAGACCCAGTACTTC
CASSHGQAQETQYF
>TRBJ2-2|NA|TRBV4-3|TRBD1
TGCGCCAGCAGCCATCGCACAGGGGCCACCGGGGAGCTGTTTTTT
CASSHRTGATGELFF
>TRBJ2-1|NA|TRBV15|TRBD2
TGTGCCACCAGCAGAGATGGTATCGCGGGAGTCTACAATGAGCAGTTCTTC
CATSRDGIAGVYNEQFF
>TRBJ1-2|once|TRBV5-1|TRBD1
TGCGCCAGCAGCCAAGCAACAGGGGTTGGCTACACCTTC
CASSQATGVGYTF
>TRBJ2-7|NA|TRBV7-2|TRBD2
TGTGCCAGCACCTCGGGACTAGCGGGAGCTAGTGAGCAGTACTTC
CASTSGLAGASEQYF
>TRBJ2-7|NA|TRBV9|TRBD2
TGTGCCAGCAGCCCCCGGGGGAGCGGGGGTTTGTACGAGCAGTACTTC
CASSPRGSGGLYEQYF
>TRBJ2-7|NA|TRBV21-1|NA
TGTGCCAACTTACTGCGGGAGGGTTGCGAGCAGTACTTC
CANLLREGCEQYF
>TRBJ2-7|NA|TRBV6-1|NA
TGTGCCAGCGGCATGACAGGCACCGTCTACGAGCAGTACTTC
CASGMTGTVYEQYF
>TRBJ1-1|NA|TRBV10-3|NA
TGTGCCATCAGAGCGACCGATCTGAACACTGAAGCTTTCTTT
CAIRATDLNTEAFF
>TRBJ2-4|NA|TRBV2|NA
TGTGCCAGCAGTGATCAGGGTGCCAAAAACATTCAGTACTTC
CASSDQGAKNIQYF
>TRBJ2-2|NA|TRBV11-3|TRBD2
TGTGCCAGTACTGGGGGGGTGAACACCGGGGAGCTGTTTTTT
CASTGGVNTGELFF
>TRBJ2-1|NA|TRBV7-2|NA
TGTGCCAGCACCCGCAACAATGAGCAGTTCTTC
CASTRNNEQFF
>TRBJ2-1|NA|TRBV7-3|TRBD1
TGTGCCAGCAGCTTATTTAGGGGGCAAGGCGATGAGCAGTTCTTC
CASSLFRGQGDEQFF
>TRBJ2-4|NA|TRBV25-1|NA
TGTGCCAGCAGTGAATCCCGCCTCGGCATGACGCCCGACATTCAGTACTTC
CASSESRLGMTPDIQYF
>TRBJ2-7|NA|TRBV28|TRBD2
TGTGCCAGCAGCCCCTTTCCAGCGGGACCGACCTCCTACGAGCAGTACTTC
CASSPFPAGPTSYEQYF
>TRBJ2-7|NA|TRBV7-8|TRBD1
TGTGCCAGCATACAGGGGGCGGTTGGTTTGGGCTACGAGCAGTACTTC
CASIQGAVGLGYEQYF
>TRBJ2-2|NA|TRBV25-1|TRBD1
TGTGCCAGCAGTGCGACAGGGGGCGCGACCGGGGAGCTGTTTTTT
CASSATGGATGELFF
>TRBJ2-7|NA|TRBV6-6|TRBD1
TGTGCCAGCAGTTCCGGGACAGGGTGGTACGAGCAGTACTTC
CASSSGTGWYEQYF
>TRBJ2-7|NA|TRBV6-1|NA
TGTGCCAGCGGTGCGGCAACCTCCTACGAGCAGTACTTC
CASGAATSYEQYF
>TRBJ1-2|NA|TRBV30|NA
TGTGCCTGCGAGAACTATGGCTACACCTTC
CACENYGYTF
>TRBJ2-7|once|TRBV28|NA
TGTGCCAGCAGTTTCGGGTCTATGAGCTCCTACGAGCAGTACTTC
CASSFGSMSSYEQYF
>TRBJ2-7|few|TRBV18|NA
TGTGCCAGCTCAGTAGGGTCCTACGAGCAGTACTTC
CASSVGSYEQYF
>TRBJ2-7|NA|TRBV28|TRBD2
TGTGCCAGCAGTGGCACCTCTACCTCTAGACTAGCGGGTACCTACGAGCAGTACTTC
CASSGTSTSRLAGTYEQYF
>TRBJ2-5|NA|TRBV19|TRBD1
TGTGCCAGTAGTTACGGACAGGGTGAAGAGACCCAGTACTTC
CASSYGQGEETQYF
>TRBJ1-1|once|TRBV28|NA
TGTGCCAGCAGCTCGAACCTCGGGTGGAACACTGAAGCTTTCTTT
CASSSNLGWNTEAFF
>TRBJ1-4|NA|TRBV4-1|TRBD1
TGCGCCAGCAGCCACCACGGGACAGGGGCCTTAGAGGAAAAACTGTTTTTT
CASSHHGTGALEEKLFF
>TRBJ1-2|NA|TRBV9|NA
TGTGCCAGCAGCGTAGTGGCGGGCGGTGGTGGCTACACCTTC
CASSVVAGGGGYTF
>TRBJ2-5|NA|TRBV5-4|TRBD1
TGTGCCAGCAGCTTGTATTCAGGGGGCGCAGAGACCCAGTACTTC
CASSLYSGGAETQYF
>TRBJ1-2|NA|TRBV6-5|TRBD1
TGTGCCAGCAGTTACTCACGGGGACAGAGCTATGGCTACACCTTC
CASSYSRGQSYGYTF
>TRBJ2-7|NA|TRBV2|NA
TGTGCCAGCAATCCCCCGGGGTGGGACTCCTACGAGCAGTACTTC
CASNPPGWDSYEQYF
>TRBJ2-7|NA|TRBV6-1|NA
TGTGCCAGCAGCCGAGGGGGGCCGGGCGAGCAGTACTTC
CASSRGGPGEQYF
>TRBJ2-7|once|TRBV18|TRBD1
TGTGCCAGCTCACCAGACAGGGAAGGGTACGAGCAGTACTTC
CASSPDREGYEQYF
>TRBJ2-7|NA|TRBV27|TRBD1
TGTGCCAGCAGTATCGACAGGGCGGACGAGCAGTACTTC
CASSIDRADEQYF
>TRBJ1-1|NA|TRBV25-1|NA
TGTGCCAGCAGTGAATGGGGCAGCAGTGAAGCTTTCTTT
CASSEWGSSEAFF
>TRBJ2-1|once|TRBV7-2|NA
TGTGCCAGCAGCTTCTGGGCATTGAGCTCCTACAATGAGCAGTTCTTC
CASSFWALSSYNEQFF
>TRBJ2-2|NA|TRBV7-6|NA
TGTGCCAGCAGCTTACGTACGACGAACACCGGGGAGCTGTTTTTT
CASSLRTTNTGELFF
>TRBJ2-2|NA|TRBV28|NA
TGTGCCAGCAGTTCAGCTATCGGGGAGCTGTTTTTT
CASSSAIGELFF
>TRBJ2-7|NA|TRBV27|TRBD1
TGTGCCAGCAGTTTATCGGCCTACAGGGGGAACGAGCAGTACTTC
CASSLSAYRGNEQYF
>TRBJ2-2|NA|TRBV2|TRBD2
TGTGCCAGCACCCGGTCTAGCGGGATCCTTATCACCGGGGAGCTGTTTTTT
CASTRSSGILITGELFF
>TRBJ1-3|NA|TRBV2|NA
TGTGCCAGCAGTGACGGGACGGTTGGAAACACCATATATTTT
CASSDGTVGNTIYF
>TRBJ1-5|NA|TRBV18|TRBD1
TGTGCCAGCTCATTTGGGACAGGCAATCAGCCCCAGCATTTT
CASSFGTGNQPQHF
>TRBJ1-3|NA|TRBV7-9|NA
TGTGCCAGCAGCTTAAGCCCCCGGGCAAGCTCTGGAAACACCATATATTTT
CASSLSPRASSGNTIYF
>TRBJ1-5|NA|TRBV18|NA
TGTGCCAGCTCACAACAGGGTAAGGATCAGCCCCAGCATTTT
CASSQQGKDQPQHF
>TRBJ1-2|NA|TRBV19|NA
TGTGCCAGTAGTCTCAGTTTTGGGAACTATGGCTACACCTTC
CASSLSFGNYGYTF
>TRBJ2-2|NA|TRBV5-1|NA
TGCGCCAGCAGCCCGAGTCGGGGGACCGGGGAGCTGTTTTTT
CASSPSRGTGELFF
>TRBJ2-2|NA|TRBV18|NA
TGTGCCAGCTCAAATATGGCAGTAACCGGGGAGCTGTTTTTT
CASSNMAVTGELFF
>TRBJ2-7|NA|TRBV9|NA
TGTGCCAGCAGCGTAGCGGCCCCAGGCGAGCAGTACTTC
CASSVAAPGEQYF
>TRBJ2-5|NA|TRBV14|TRBD1
TGTGCCAGCAGCGTGGGGACAGCGTGGGAGACCCAGTACTTC
CASSVGTAWETQYF
>TRBJ2-1|NA|TRBV28|NA
TGTGCCAGCACAAGCAGGGCAGGTGAGCAGTTCTTC
CASTSRAGEQFF
>TRBJ2-7|NA|TRBV5-1|TRBD1
TGCGCCAGCAGCGGGACAGGGGTTTATCGGGAGCAGTACTTC
CASSGTGVYREQYF